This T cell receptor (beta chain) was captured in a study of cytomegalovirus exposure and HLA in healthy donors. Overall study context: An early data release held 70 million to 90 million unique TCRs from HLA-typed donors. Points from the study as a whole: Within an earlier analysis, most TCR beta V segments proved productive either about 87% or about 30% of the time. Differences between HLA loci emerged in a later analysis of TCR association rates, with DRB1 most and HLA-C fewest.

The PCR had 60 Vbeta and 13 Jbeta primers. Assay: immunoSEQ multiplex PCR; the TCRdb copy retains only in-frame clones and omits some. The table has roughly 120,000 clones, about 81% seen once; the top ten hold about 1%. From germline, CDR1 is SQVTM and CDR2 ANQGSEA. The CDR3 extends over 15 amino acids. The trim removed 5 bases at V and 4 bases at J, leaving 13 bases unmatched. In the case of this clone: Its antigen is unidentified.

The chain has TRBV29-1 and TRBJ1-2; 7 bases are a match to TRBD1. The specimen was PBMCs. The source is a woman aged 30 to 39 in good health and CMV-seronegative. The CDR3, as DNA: TGCAGCGTTACCCCCTCCGACAGGGTCAGCTATGGCTACACCTTC. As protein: CSVTPSDRVSYGYTF.